This T cell receptor beta chain was captured in a study of blood T cell repertoires in COVID-19. V was trimmed by 5 bases and J by 3 bases, leaving 11 bases between them. This CDR3 has 13 residues. The germline V gene has CDR1 MNHEY and CDR2 SMNVEV (reference sequence). Here immunoSEQ multiplex PCR was the method, and the copy in TCRdb shows in-frame clones only, minus some. The repertoire holds over 200,000 clones, with approximately 90% as singletons. The J gene is TRBJ2-7, the V gene TRBV27; weak D call: TRBD1 (6 bases). This TCR came from a man between 60 and 75 years old with COVID-19, enrolled during active disease. The sequenced material came from peripheral blood. This CDR3 is CASSQPTGYEQYF. The DNA for the CDR3 is TGTGCCAGCAGTCAACCGACAGGCTACGAGCAGTACTTC.